Following are 8 T cell receptor beta chains from one sample sequenced in a study of T cell changes during pregnancy in multiple sclerosis. Sequenced by immunoSEQ multiplex PCR; TCRdb stores in-frame clones only, minus some. The sample lists approximately 65,000 clones, about 96% seen once, with 2.5% in the top ten. The sequenced sample was CD8+ T cells from peripheral blood mononuclear cells, obtained after pregnancy. The receptors come from a female donor with multiple sclerosis, enrolled in a pregnancy study.

The rearrangement uses TRBV21-1 and TRBJ1-3; the table's D call TRBD1 went unverified against the DNA. TRBV21-1 is noted as a pseudogene. CDR3 size: 15 residues. CDR3 loop: CASTDRAAAGNTIYF. The CDR3 DNA follows: TGTGCCAGCACCGACAGGGCGGCGGCCGGAAACACCATATATTTT.

The genes are TRBV7-3 and TRBJ2-1; the D gene is possibly TRBD2 (6 bases). The CDR3 contains 13 residues. V was clipped by 2 bases and J by 9 bases, with 11 bases between them. The V gene's germline CDR1 is SGHTA and CDR2 FQGTGA. The CDR3 protein is CASSLSGDLEQFF. CDR3 nucleotides: TGTGCCAGCAGCTTATCGGGGGACCTTGAGCAGTTCTTC.

This clone was seen once. The chain links TRBV6-1 to TRBJ2-1; TRBD2 might be the D (6 bases). Germline CDR1 MNHNS, CDR2 SASEGT. Trimming removed 2 bases from V and 2 bases from J, with 16 bases in between. The CDR3 sequence is 17 residues long. The CDR3 region is CASSESLAGGTYNEQFF. The CDR3 DNA reads TGTGCCAGCAGTGAAAGTCTGGCCGGGGGTACCTACAATGAGCAGTTCTTC.

This clone was counted a single time. The CDR3, as DNA: TGTGCCAGCAGCTTAGTACAGGGGGGGGACAATGAGCAGTTCTTC. Residues: CASSLVQGGDNEQFF. The chain employs TRBV7-8 and TRBJ2-1; possible D gene TRBD1, 8 bases. From germline, CDR1 is SGHVS and CDR2 FQNEAQ. V dropped 1 base and J dropped 5 bases, with 12 bases sitting between them. This CDR3 has 15 amino acids.

V gene TRBV4-1 combines with J gene TRBJ2-7; TRBD1 is a possible D gene (6 bases). Deletions cut 1 base from V and 6 bases from J, with 13 bases between. The CDR3 runs to 14 residues. Germline V gene lookup returns CDR1 MGHRA and CDR2 YSYEKL. CDR3 nucleotides: TGCGCCAGCAGCCAAGCGTCCTTAGGGGGCGAGCAGTACTTC. It codes for CASSQASLGGEQYF.

The chain links TRBV29-1 to TRBJ2-3, with 9 bases identical to TRBD2. Germline CDR1 and CDR2: SQVTM and ANQGSEA. The CDR3 is 15 amino acids. The V and J ends lost 6 bases and 2 bases, in that order; junction bases with no gene match: 9. The CDR3 DNA reads TGCAGCGTCCCGGGGCTAGCGGGAACCACAGATACGCAGTATTTT. Translating it yields CSVPGLAGTTDTQYF.

The chain couples TRBV7-9 to TRBJ1-2; 7 bases line up with TRBD1. Trimming removed 4 bases from V and 1 base from J; junction bases left unmatched: 6. This CDR3 has 15 amino acids. Looked up from germline, CDR1 is SEHNR and CDR2 is FQNEAQ (reference sequence). This CDR3 reads CASSSRDSLNYGYTF. CDR3 nucleotide sequence: TGTGCCAGCAGCTCTAGGGACAGCCTTAACTATGGCTACACCTTC. Full variable domain (remainder filled in from reference TRBV7-9 and TRBJ1-2): DTGVSQNPRHKITKRGQNVTFRCDPISEHNRLYWYRQTLGQGPEFLTYFQNEAQLEKSRLLSDRFSAERPKGSFSTLEIQRTEQGDSAMYLCASSSRDSLNYGYTFGSGTRLTVV.

The rearrangement joins TRBV19 to TRBJ2-7; TRBD1 is a possible D gene (6 bases). V lost 8 bases and J lost 0, with 8 bases in between. From germline, CDR1 is LNHDA and CDR2 SQIVND (reference sequence). The CDR3 totals 12 residues. This CDR3 is CASGGTSYEQYF. The CDR3 DNA is TGTGCCAGTGGGGGCACCTCCTACGAGCAGTACTTC.